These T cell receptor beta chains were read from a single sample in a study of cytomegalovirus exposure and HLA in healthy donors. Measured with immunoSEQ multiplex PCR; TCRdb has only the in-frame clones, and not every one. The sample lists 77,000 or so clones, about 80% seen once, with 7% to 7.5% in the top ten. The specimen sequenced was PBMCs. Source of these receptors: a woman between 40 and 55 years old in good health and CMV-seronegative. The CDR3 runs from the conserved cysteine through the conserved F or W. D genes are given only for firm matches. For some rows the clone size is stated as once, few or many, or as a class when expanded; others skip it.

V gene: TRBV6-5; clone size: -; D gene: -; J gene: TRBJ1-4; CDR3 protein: CASRYTGLRGKLFF; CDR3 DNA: TGTGCCAGCAGGTACACGGGACTTCGAGGAAAACTGTTTTTT
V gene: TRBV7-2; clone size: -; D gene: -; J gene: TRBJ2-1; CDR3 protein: CASSPILIPQGFADEQFF; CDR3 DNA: TGTGCCAGCAGCCCTATCCTAATACCCCAGGGGTTCGCGGATGAGCAGTTCTTC
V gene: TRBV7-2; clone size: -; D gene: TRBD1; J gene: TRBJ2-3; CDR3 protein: CASSLMTGPTDTQYF; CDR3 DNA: TGTGCCAGCAGCTTAATGACAGGGCCCACAGATACGCAGTATTTT
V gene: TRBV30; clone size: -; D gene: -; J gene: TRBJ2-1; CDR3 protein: CAWSVWGGYNEQFF; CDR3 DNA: TGTGCCTGGAGTGTCTGGGGCGGCTACAATGAGCAGTTCTTC
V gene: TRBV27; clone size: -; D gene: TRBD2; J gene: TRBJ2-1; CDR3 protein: CASTRLAGASSYNEQFF; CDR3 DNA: TGTGCCAGCACCCGACTAGCGGGGGCGAGCTCCTACAATGAGCAGTTCTTC
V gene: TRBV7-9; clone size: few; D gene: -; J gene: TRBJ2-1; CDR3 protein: CASSLGDGSYNEQFF; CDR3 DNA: TGTGCCAGCAGCTTAGGTGACGGGTCCTACAATGAGCAGTTCTTC
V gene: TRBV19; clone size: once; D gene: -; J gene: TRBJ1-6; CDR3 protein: CASSIPGSLGSPLHF; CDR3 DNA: TGTGCCAGTAGTATACCGGGGTCATTGGGATCACCCCTCCACTTT
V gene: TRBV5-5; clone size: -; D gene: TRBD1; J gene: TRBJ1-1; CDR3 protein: CASSLARQGGVRTEAFF; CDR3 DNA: TGTGCCAGCAGCTTGGCCAGACAGGGCGGGGTACGCACTGAAGCTTTCTTT
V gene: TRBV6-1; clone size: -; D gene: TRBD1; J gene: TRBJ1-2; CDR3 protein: CASSSTGEYGYTF; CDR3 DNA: TGTGCCAGCAGTTCGACAGGGGAATATGGCTACACCTTC
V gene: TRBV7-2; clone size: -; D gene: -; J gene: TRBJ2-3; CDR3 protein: CASSLVARTDTQYF; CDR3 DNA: TGTGCCAGCAGCTTAGTAGCGCGTACAGATACGCAGTATTTT
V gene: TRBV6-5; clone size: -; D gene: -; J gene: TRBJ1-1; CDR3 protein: CASTPKGGTEAFF; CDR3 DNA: TGTGCCAGCACCCCCAAAGGGGGCACTGAAGCTTTCTTT
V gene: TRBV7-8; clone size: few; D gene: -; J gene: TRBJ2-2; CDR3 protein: CASSHNTGELFF; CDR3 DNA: TGTGCCAGCAGCCATAACACCGGGGAGCTGTTTTTT
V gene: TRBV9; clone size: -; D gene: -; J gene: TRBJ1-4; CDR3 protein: CASSPRSNEKLFF; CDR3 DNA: TGTGCCAGCAGCCCCAGATCCAATGAAAAACTGTTTTTT
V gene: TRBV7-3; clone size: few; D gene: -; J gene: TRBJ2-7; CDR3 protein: CASSLGEGLEQYF; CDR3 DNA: TGTGCCAGCAGCTTAGGCGAGGGTCTCGAGCAGTACTTC
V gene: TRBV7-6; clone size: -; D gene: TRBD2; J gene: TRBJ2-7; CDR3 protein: CASSYGGLAEEQYF; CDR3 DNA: TGTGCCAGCAGCTATGGAGGGCTAGCGGAAGAGCAGTACTTC
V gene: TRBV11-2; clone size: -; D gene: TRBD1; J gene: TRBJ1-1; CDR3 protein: CASSLVLGQLEHTEAFF; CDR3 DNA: TGTGCCAGCAGCTTAGTTTTGGGACAGCTCGAACACACTGAAGCTTTCTTT
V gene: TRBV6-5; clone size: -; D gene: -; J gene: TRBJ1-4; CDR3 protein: CASAGGRNEKLFF; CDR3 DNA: TGTGCCTCCGCCGGGGGGCGGAATGAAAAACTGTTTTTT
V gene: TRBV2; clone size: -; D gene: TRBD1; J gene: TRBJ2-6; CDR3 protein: CASSKQGSGANVLTF; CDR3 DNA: TGTGCCAGCAGTAAACAGGGGTCCGGGGCCAACGTCCTGACTTTC
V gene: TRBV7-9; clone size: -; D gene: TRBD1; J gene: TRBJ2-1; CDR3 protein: CASSPGGRGTYNEQFF; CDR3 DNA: TGTGCCAGCAGCCCAGGGGGCAGGGGCACCTACAATGAGCAGTTCTTC
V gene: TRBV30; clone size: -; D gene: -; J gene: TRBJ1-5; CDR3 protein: CAWSAGGYSNQPQHF; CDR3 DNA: TGTGCCTGGAGTGCGGGGGGATATAGCAATCAGCCCCAGCATTTT
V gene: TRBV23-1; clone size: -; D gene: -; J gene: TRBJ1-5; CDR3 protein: CASSHQSGRNNQPQHF; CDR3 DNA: TGCGCCAGCAGTCATCAGTCAGGGCGAAACAATCAGCCCCAGCATTTT
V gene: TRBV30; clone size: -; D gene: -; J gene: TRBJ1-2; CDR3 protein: CAWRITGGYTF; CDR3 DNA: TGTGCCTGGAGGATAACCGGTGGCTACACCTTC
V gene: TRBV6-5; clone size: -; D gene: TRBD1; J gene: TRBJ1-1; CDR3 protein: CASSYSRTGEGGEAFF; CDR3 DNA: TGTGCCAGCAGTTACTCTCGGACAGGAGAAGGGGGTGAAGCTTTCTTT
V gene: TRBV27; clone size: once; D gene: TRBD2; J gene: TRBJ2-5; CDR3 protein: CASSPMGGRALETQYF; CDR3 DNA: TGTGCCAGCAGCCCAATGGGCGGGAGGGCCTTGGAGACCCAGTACTTC
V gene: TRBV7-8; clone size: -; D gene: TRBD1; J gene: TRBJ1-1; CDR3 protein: CASSQGQGGVAFF; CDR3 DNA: TGTGCCAGCAGCCAGGGACAGGGTGGGGTAGCTTTCTTT
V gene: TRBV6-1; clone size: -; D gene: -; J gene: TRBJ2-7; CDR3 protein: CASSPRRLSSYEQYF; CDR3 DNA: TGTGCCAGCAGCCCGCGGAGGTTGAGCTCCTACGAGCAGTACTTC
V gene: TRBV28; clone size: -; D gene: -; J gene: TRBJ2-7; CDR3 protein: CASSLKWTGLYEQYF; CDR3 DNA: TGTGCCAGCAGTTTAAAATGGACTGGCCTCTACGAGCAGTACTTC
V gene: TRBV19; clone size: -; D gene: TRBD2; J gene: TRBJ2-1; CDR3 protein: CASKLAGTNEQFF; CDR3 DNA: TGTGCCAGTAAGCTAGCGGGAACCAATGAGCAGTTCTTC
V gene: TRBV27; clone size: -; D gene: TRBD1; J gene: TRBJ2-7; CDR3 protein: CASSLSTGEGYEQYF; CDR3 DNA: TGTGCCAGCAGTTTATCGACAGGGGAAGGATACGAGCAGTACTTC
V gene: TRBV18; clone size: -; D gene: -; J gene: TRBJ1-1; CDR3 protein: CASSPELTGSNTEAFF; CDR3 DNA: TGTGCCAGCTCACCGGAGCTAACAGGGTCGAACACTGAAGCTTTCTTT
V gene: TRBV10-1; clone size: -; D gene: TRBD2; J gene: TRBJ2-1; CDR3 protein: CASSDPIAGGGNEQFF; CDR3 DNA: TGCGCCAGCAGTGACCCAATAGCGGGAGGCGGCAATGAGCAGTTCTTC
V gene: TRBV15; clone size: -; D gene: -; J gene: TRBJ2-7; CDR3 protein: CATSRDPSSAAEQYF; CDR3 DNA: TGTGCCACCAGCAGAGATCCCTCTAGCGCTGCCGAGCAGTACTTC
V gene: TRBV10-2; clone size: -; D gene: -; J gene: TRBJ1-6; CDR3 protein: CASSESRPGSYNSPLHF; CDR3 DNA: TGCGCCAGCAGTGAGTCCAGACCCGGGTCCTATAATTCACCCCTCCACTTT
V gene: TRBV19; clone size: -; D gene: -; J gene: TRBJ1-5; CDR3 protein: CASSRGQPNQPQHF; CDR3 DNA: TGTGCCAGTAGTCGAGGGCAGCCCAATCAGCCCCAGCATTTT
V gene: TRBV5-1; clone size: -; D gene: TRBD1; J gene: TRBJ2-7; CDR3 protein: CASRTGQGLDEQYF; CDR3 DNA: TGCGCCAGCAGGACGGGACAGGGCTTGGACGAGCAGTACTTC
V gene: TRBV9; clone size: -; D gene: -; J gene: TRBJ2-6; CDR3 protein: CASSPGQPYSGANVLTF; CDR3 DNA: TGTGCCAGCAGCCCGGGACAACCTTACTCTGGGGCCAACGTCCTGACTTTC
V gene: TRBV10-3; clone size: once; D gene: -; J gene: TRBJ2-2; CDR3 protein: CAISGGTTGELFF; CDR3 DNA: TGTGCCATCAGCGGCGGGACGACCGGGGAGCTGTTTTTT
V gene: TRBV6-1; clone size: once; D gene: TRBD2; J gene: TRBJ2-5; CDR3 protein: CASRELAVFQETQYF; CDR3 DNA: TGTGCCAGCAGAGAACTAGCGGTATTTCAAGAGACCCAGTACTTC
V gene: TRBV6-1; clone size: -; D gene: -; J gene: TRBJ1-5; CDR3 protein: CASSEMGGDQPQHF; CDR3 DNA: TGTGCCAGCAGTGAAATGGGGGGGGATCAGCCCCAGCATTTT
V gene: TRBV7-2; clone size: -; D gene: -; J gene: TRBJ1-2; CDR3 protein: CASSLQGLDGYTF; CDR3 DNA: TGTGCCAGCAGCCTACAGGGTCTGGATGGCTACACCTTC
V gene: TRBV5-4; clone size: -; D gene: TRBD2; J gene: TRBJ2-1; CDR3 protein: CASSLEASGIREQFF; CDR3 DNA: TGTGCCAGCAGCTTGGAGGCTAGCGGGATCCGTGAGCAGTTCTTC
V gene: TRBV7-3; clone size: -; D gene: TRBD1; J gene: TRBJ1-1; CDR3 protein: CASSSGQEAFF; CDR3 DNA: TGTGCCAGCAGCTCGGGACAGGAAGCTTTCTTT
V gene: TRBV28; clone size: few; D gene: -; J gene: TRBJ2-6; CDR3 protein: CASSLLGAGALGANVLTF; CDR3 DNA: TGTGCCAGCAGTTTACTTGGTGCAGGGGCACTGGGGGCCAACGTCCTGACTTTC
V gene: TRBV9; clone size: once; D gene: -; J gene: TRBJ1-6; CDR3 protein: CASSVQASNSPLHF; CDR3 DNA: TGTGCCAGCAGCGTCCAGGCTTCTAATTCACCCCTCCACTTT
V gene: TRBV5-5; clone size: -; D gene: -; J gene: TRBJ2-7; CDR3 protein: CASSLFPGPYEQYF; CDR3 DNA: TGTGCCAGCAGCTTGTTTCCAGGTCCCTACGAGCAGTACTTC
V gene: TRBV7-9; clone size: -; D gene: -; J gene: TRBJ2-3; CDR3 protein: CASSPGNTDTQYF; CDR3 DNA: TGTGCCAGCAGCCCGGGGAACACAGATACGCAGTATTTT